Reported below is one TCR beta chain. No antigen is known for it. The junction and the germline gene differ at one end; a read error may be behind it. These data originate in a study of blood T cells in healthy people across ages. Study-wide context: Researchers report that template switching captured about one barcoded beta molecule per two T cells.

In terms of origin and age, donors were healthy Caucasian individuals from Russia aged 6 to 90. Extracted total RNA amounted to at least 5.5 micrograms for each sample. Next came a second PCR, run for about 6 to 12 cycles, which used a sample-barcoded 5' primer along with a J-beta primer mix. Via MiXCR, TCRdb re-called the 5' RACE reads, giving one row per CDR3 protein. Of roughly 1.7 million distinct CDR3 sequences listed, about 31% were seen once; the top ten hold roughly 12%. CDR3 length: 13 residues. Germline CDR1 SGHVS, CDR2 FNYEAQ. The study, taken as a whole, reports: Lack of knowledge of donor CMV status possibly confounded expanded clonotype changes.

Sequences were obtained from blood. This receptor was obtained from a woman in her 30s in good health. The chain is built from TRBV7-6 and TRBJ2-7; D gene uncertain. The J call may not be correct, given that the DNA end is closer to TRBJ2-5. The CDR3 here is CVSSDLITETQYF. CDR3 DNA sequence: TGTGTCAGCAGCGATCTTATAACTGAGACCCAGTACTTC.